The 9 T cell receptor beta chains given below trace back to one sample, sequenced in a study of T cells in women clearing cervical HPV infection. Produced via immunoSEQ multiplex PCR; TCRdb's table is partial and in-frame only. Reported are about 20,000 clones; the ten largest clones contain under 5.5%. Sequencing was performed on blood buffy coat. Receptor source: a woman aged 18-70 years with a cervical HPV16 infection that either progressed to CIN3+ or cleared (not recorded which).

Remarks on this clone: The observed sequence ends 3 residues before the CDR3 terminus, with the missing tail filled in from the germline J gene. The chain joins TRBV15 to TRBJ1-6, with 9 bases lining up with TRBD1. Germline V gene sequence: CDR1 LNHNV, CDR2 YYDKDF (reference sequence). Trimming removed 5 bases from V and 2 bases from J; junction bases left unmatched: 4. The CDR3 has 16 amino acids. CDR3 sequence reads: CATSEQGAPYNSPLHF. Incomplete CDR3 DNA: TGTGCCACCAGCGAACAGGGGGCCCCCTATAATTCACCC. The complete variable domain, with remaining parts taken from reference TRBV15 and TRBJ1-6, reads DAMVIQNPRYQVTQFGKPVTLSCSQTLNHNVMYWYQQKSSQAPKLLFHYYDKDFNNEADTPDNFQSRRPNTSFCFLDIRSPGLGDTAMYLCATSEQGAPYNSPLHFGNGTRLTVT.

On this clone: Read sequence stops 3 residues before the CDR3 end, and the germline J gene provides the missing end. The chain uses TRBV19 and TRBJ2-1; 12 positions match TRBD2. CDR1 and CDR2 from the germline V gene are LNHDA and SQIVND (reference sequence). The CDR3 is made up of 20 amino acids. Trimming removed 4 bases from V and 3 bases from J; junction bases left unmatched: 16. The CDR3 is CASSKWGLAGGRLVYNEQFF. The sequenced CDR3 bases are TGTGCCAGTAGTAAATGGGGTCTAGCGGGGGGGCGTTTAGTCTACAATGAG.

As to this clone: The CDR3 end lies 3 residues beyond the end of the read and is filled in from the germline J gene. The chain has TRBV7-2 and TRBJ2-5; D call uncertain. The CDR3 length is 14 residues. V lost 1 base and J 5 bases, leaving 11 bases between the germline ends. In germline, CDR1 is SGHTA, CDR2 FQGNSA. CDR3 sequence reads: CASSLEWAAETQYF. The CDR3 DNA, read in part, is TGTGCCAGCAGCTTAGAGTGGGCCGCGGAGACC.

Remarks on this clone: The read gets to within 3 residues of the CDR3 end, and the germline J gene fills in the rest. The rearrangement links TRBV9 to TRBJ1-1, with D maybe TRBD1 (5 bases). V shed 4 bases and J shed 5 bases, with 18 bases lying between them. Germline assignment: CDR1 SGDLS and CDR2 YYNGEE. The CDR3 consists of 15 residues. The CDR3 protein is CASSSRKGGATEAFF. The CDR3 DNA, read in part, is TGTGCCAGCAGCTCCCGAAAGGGAGGGGCAACTGAA.

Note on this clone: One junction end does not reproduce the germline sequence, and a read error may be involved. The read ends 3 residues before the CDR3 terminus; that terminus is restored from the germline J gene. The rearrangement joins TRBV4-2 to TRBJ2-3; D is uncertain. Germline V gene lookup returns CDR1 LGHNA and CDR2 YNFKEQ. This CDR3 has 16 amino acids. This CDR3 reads CASSQDSGQGTDTQYF. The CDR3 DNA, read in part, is TGCGCCAGCAGCCAAGATAGTGGGCAGGGCACAGATACG.

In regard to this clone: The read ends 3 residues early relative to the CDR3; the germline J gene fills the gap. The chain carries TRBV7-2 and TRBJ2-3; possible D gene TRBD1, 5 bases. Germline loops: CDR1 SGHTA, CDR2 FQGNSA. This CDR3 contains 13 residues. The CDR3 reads CASSTVQDQPQYF. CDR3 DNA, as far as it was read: TGTGCCAGCAGCACTGTACAGGATCAGCCG. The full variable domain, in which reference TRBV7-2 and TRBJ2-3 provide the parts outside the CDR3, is GAGVSQSPSNKVTEKGKDVELRCDPISGHTALYWYRQSLGQGLEFLIYFQGNSAPDKSGLPSDRFSAERTGGSVSTLTIQRTQQEDSAVYLCASSTVQDQPQYFGPGTRLTVL.

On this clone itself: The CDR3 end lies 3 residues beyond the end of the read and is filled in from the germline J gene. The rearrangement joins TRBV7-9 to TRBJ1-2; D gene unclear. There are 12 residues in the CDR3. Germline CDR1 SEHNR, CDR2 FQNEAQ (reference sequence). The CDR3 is CASSLERYDYTF. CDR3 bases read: TGTGCCAGCAGCTTAGAGAGGTACGAC.

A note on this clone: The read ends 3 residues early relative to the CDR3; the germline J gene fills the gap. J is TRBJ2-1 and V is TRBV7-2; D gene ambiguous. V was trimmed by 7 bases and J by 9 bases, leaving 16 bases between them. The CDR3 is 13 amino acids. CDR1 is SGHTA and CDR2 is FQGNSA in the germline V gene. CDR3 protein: CASIRGVHSEQFF. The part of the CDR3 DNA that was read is TGTGCCAGCATCAGAGGAGTCCACAGTGAG.

CDR3 sequence reads: CASSPQTGYSYEQYF. CDR3 DNA, as far as it was read: TGCGCCAGCAGCCCTCAGACAGGGTACTCCTACGAG. The chain has TRBV5-1 and TRBJ2-7, with 7 nucleotides matching TRBD1. The read gets to within 3 residues of the CDR3 end, and the germline J gene fills in the rest. The ends lost 4 bases at V and 0 bases at J; junction bases unmatched: 7. The germline CDR1 and CDR2 sequences are SGHRS and YFSETQ. This CDR3 spans 15 amino acids.